These 15 T cell receptor beta chains were sequenced from one sample in a study of blood T cells in healthy people across ages. Combining a sample-barcoded 5' primer with a J-beta primer mix, a second PCR ran for about 7 to 11 cycles. TCRdb re-derived calls from the 5' RACE reads in MiXCR, one entry per CDR3 protein. The sample shows over a million distinct CDR3 sequences, less than 50% of them seen only once. Sequencing used blood. The receptors shown here come from a woman in her fifties or sixties in good health.

This clonotype was detected a few times. This rearrangement joins TRBV7-6 to TRBJ2-1, with a possible D match to TRBD2 (5 bases). Per the germline V gene, CDR1 is SGHVS and CDR2 is FNYEAQ. The CDR3 sequence is 14 residues long. The V gene lost 1 base and the J gene lost 5 bases, with 9 bases spanning the gap. CDR3: CASSLELADNEQFF. In DNA form, the CDR3 reads TGTGCCAGCAGCTTAGAGCTAGCAGACAATGAGCAGTTCTTC. Together with reference TRBV7-6 and TRBJ2-1, the CDR3 gives the full variable domain: GAGVSQSPRYKVTKRGQDVALRCDPISGHVSLYWYRQALGQGPEFLTYFNYEAQQDKSGLPNDRFSAERPEGSISTLTIQRTEQRDSAMYRCASSLELADNEQFFGPGTRLTVL.

V is TRBV6-6 and J is TRBJ1-2, with a possible D match to TRBD1 (6 bases). Trimming took 0 bases from V and 8 from J, leaving 10 bases between them. This CDR3 has 13 residues. The germline V gene encodes CDR1 MNHNY and CDR2 SVGAGI (reference sequence). The chain's CDR3 is CASSYSPRGGYTF. Written as DNA, the CDR3 is TGTGCCAGCAGTTACTCACCGAGGGGGGGCTACACCTTC.

This clonotype was detected once. V and J are TRBV20-1 and TRBJ1-2; D ambiguous. CDR3 length: 13 residues. The ends were cut back, 0 bases at V and 6 bases at J, with 11 bases in the middle. Germline CDR1 is DFQATT and CDR2 is SNEGSKA (reference sequence). CDR3 in amino acids: CSARDRGPHGYTF. The CDR3 region has the DNA TGCAGTGCTAGAGATCGCGGACCTCATGGCTACACCTTC.

J is TRBJ2-1 and V is TRBV9; tentative D call: TRBD2 (6 bases). Germline CDR1 and CDR2: SGDLS and YYNGEE. The V and J ends lost 3 bases and 7 bases respectively, with 17 bases between them. The CDR3 length is 15 residues. This CDR3 is CASSAEGLAGNEQFF. CDR3 bases: TGTGCCAGCAGCGCGGAGGGCCTAGCTGGGAATGAGCAGTTCTTC.

This chain links TRBV20-1 with TRBJ2-5, with 8 bases identical to TRBD1. The junction had 11 bases not matched to a gene; V was cut back by 6 bases and J by 2 bases. The CDR3 loop spans 15 amino acids. Germline CDR1 and CDR2: DFQATT and SNEGSKA (reference sequence). CDR3 residues: CSARRQGWSQETQYF. CDR3 coding DNA: TGCAGTGCCCGAAGACAGGGGTGGTCACAAGAGACCCAGTACTTC.

The chain couples TRBV9 to TRBJ2-3, with D perhaps matching TRBD1 or TRBD2 (6 bases each). Germline lookup yields CDR1 SGDLS and CDR2 YYNGEE. The V and J ends lost 3 bases and 7 bases respectively, with 18 bases between them. There are 15 residues in the CDR3. DNA for the CDR3: TGTGCCAGCAGCGAGAGGGGGGAGGAGAGAAATACGCAGTATTTT. It yields the protein CASSERGEERNTQYF.

This rearrangement joins TRBV5-6 to TRBJ2-3; 12 bases match TRBD1. This CDR3 contains 16 residues. From germline, CDR1 is SGHDT and CDR2 YYEEEE. Trimming at V came to 0 bases and at J to 4 bases, leaving 3 bases not matched to a gene. The CDR3 region has the DNA TGTGCCAGCAGCTTGGAGGGACAGGGGGCCCCAGATACGCAGTATTTT. This translates into CASSLEGQGAPDTQYF. The full variable domain, in which reference TRBV5-6 and TRBJ2-3 provide the parts outside the CDR3, is DAGVTQSPTHLIKTRGQQVTLRCSPKSGHDTVSWYQQALGQGPQFIFQYYEEEERQRGNFPDRFSGHQFPNYSSELNVNALLLGDSALYLCASSLEGQGAPDTQYFGPGTRLTVL.

This clonotype occurred many times. The chain employs TRBV4-2 and TRBJ2-5; 11 positions match TRBD2. CDR3 size: 16 residues. The V and J ends lost 4 bases and 5 bases, in that order; junction bases with no gene match: 9. CDR1 and CDR2 (germline): LGHNA, YNFKEQ. The DNA for the CDR3 is TGTGCCAGCAGCCTGGGGGTAGCGGGAGGGCAGGAGACCCAGTACTTC. Residues: CASSLGVAGGQETQYF.

V and J are TRBV20-1 and TRBJ2-7; 15 bases are shared with TRBD2. With 6 bases clipped from V and 2 bases from J, the junction kept 5 bases outside the gene matches. The CDR3 loop spans 15 amino acids. Germline V CDR1 and CDR2: DFQATT, SNEGSKA (reference sequence). CDR3 in DNA: TGCAGTGCAACAGGACTAGCGGGAGGGCCCTACGAGCAGTACTTC. Translation: CSATGLAGGPYEQYF.

J is TRBJ2-7 and V is TRBV30, with D perhaps matching TRBD2 (6 bases). The V gene lost 1 base and the J gene lost 5 bases, with 15 bases spanning the gap. CDR3 length equals 14 residues. CDR1 and CDR2 (germline): GTSNPN, SVGIG (reference sequence). Here the CDR3 DNA reads TGTGCCTGGAGTGAGGGACTTGCCCCAAACGAGCAGTACTTC. It yields the protein CAWSEGLAPNEQYF.

V usage is TRBV29-1 and J usage is TRBJ2-7; no reliable D call. Germline CDR1 SQVTM, CDR2 ANQGSEA. The CDR3 spans 12 residues. Trimming cost V 3 bases and J 0 bases, with 6 bases left between them. The CDR3 coding sequence is TGCAGCGTTGACTTAAACTCCTACGAGCAGTACTTC. Protein: CSVDLNSYEQYF.

The rearrangement joins TRBV20-1 to TRBJ2-4, with D perhaps TRBD1 or TRBD2 (5 bases each). The DNA end favors TRBJ2-7, so the J call may be wrong. The CDR3 sequence is 14 residues long. Germline-derived CDR1 and CDR2 are DFQATT and SNEGSKA (reference sequence). Here the CDR3 reads CSGTPGTATYEQYF. The CDR3 bases are TGCAGTGGGACTCCCGGGACGGCCACCTACGAGCAGTACTTC.

With regard to this clonotype: At one end the junction does not follow the germline gene, possibly because of a read error. This chain joins TRBV12-3 or TRBV12-4 and TRBJ2-5, with a tentative D call TRBD2 (7 bases). This CDR3 region has 17 residues. The CDR3 DNA reads as TGTGCCAGCAGCTCGCTGGGGGGGCCGGTGTACCAGGAGACCCAGTACTTC. As protein: CASSSLGGPVYQETQYF.

The chain uses TRBV14 and TRBJ2-1; D is unresolved. In germline, CDR1 is SGHDN, CDR2 FVKESK. Trimming stripped 4 bases from V and 1 base from J, with 11 bases between. The CDR3 sequence is 15 residues long. CDR3 sequence reads: CASSRRLGSYNEQFF. CDR3 sequence (DNA): TGTGCCAGCAGCCGTCGACTCGGATCCTACAATGAGCAGTTCTTC.

There are a few counts of this clonotype. The rearrangement joins TRBV7-2 to TRBJ2-5; TRBD2 agrees at 7 bases. With V trimmed by 5 bases and J by 1 base, 10 bases remained unmatched. Looked up from germline, CDR1 is SGHTA and CDR2 is FQGNSA. This CDR3 spans 16 amino acids. The CDR3 DNA follows: TGTGCCAGCAGCCCGGCGGCCTCTAGCGGCCAAGAGACCCAGTACTTC. Its translation: CASSPAASSGQETQYF.